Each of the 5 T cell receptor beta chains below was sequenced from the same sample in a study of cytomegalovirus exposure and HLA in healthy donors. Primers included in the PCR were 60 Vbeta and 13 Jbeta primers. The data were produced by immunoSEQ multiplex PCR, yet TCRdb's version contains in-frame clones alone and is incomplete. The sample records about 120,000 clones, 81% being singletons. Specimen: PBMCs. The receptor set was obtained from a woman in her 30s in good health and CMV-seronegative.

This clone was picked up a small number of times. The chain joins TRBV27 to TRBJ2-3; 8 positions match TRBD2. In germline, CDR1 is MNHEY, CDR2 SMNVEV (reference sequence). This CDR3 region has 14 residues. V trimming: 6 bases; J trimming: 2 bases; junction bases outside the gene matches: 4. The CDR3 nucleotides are TGTGCCAGCAGCGAAGCGGGAGTCACAGATACGCAGTATTTT. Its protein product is CASSEAGVTDTQYF.

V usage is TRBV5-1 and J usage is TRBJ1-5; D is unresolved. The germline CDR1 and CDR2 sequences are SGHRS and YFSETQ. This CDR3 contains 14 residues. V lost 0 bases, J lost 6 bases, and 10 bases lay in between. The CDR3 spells CASSLGVGIQPQHF. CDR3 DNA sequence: TGCGCCAGCAGCTTGGGGGTCGGGATTCAGCCCCAGCATTTT. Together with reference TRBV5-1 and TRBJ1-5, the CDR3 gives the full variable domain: KAGVTQTPRYLIKTRGQQVTLSCSPISGHRSVSWYQQTPGQGLQFLFEYFSETQRNKGNFPGRFSGRQFSNSRSEMNVSTLELGDSALYLCASSLGVGIQPQHFGDGTRLSIL.

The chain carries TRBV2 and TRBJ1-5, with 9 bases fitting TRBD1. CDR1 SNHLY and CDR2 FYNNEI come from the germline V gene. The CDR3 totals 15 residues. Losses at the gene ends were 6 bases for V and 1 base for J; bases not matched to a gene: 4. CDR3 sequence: CASRGQGLSNQPQHF. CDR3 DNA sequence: TGTGCCAGCAGGGGACAGGGATTAAGCAATCAGCCCCAGCATTTT.

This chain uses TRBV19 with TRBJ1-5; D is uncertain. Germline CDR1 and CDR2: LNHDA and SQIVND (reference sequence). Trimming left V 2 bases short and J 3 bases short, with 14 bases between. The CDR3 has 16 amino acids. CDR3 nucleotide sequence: TGTGCCAGTAGTATATTGGGGAGGACGGTCAATCAGCCCCAGCATTTT. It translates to CASSILGRTVNQPQHF.

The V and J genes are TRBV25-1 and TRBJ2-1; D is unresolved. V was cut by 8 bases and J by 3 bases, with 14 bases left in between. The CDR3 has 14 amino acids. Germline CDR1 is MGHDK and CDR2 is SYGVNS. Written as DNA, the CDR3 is TGTGCCAGCGGGCAGAGACCTGACTACAATGAGCAGTTCTTC. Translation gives CASGQRPDYNEQFF.